Listed here are 21 T cell receptor beta chains from one sample, sequenced in a study of T cells in Graves' hyperthyroidism and ophthalmopathy. Amplified regions were TCR beta CDR3 sequences from RNA transcripts. A first-round RT-PCR of the TCR CDR3 used the HTBI primer set. Each CDR3 protein is one row after TCRdb ran MiXCR on the multiplex PCR reads. The table records hundreds of thousands of distinct CDR3 sequences, 25% of them present only once. The sequencing input was blood. The source of these receptors is a man in his forties with Graves' hyperthyroidism that later progressed to Graves' ophthalmopathy.

This clonotype was detected ten times or more. The chain has TRBV7-6 and TRBJ2-5; 8 bases fit TRBD2. Losses at the gene ends were 1 base for V and 2 bases for J; bases not matched to a gene: 3. The CDR3 length is 15 residues. Germline V lookup: CDR1 SGHVS, CDR2 FNYEAQ. The CDR3 nucleotides read TGTGCCAGCAGCTTAGTTCCTAGCGGGCAAGAGACCCAGTACTTC. Its translation: CASSLVPSGQETQYF.

In this sample, this clonotype turned up many times. The V and J genes are TRBV28 and TRBJ1-2; 9 positions match TRBD1. Germline-derived CDR1 and CDR2 are MDHEN and SYDVKM. This CDR3 region has 15 residues. The V segment lost 6 bases and the J segment 8 bases; nucleotides outside the gene matches: 13. This CDR3 reads CASRPPGQGGRGYTF. CDR3 DNA sequence: TGTGCCAGCAGGCCCCCGGGACAGGGAGGACGGGGCTACACCTTC.

This clonotype was seen only a few times. The V gene is TRBV6-2 or TRBV6-3, the J gene TRBJ2-7; D gene unclear. CDR1 is MNHEY, CDR2 SVGEGT, per germline. The CDR3 covers 13 residues. Trimming left V 5 bases short and J 0 bases short, with 8 bases between. The CDR3 spells CASSTANSYEQYF. CDR3 coding DNA: TGTGCCAGCAGTACGGCCAACTCCTACGAGCAGTACTTC.

In this sample, this clonotype turned up many times. This sequence may be a read error, since a much larger clone differs from it by one base. This chain connects TRBV27 to TRBJ2-2; possibly TRBD1 for D (6 bases). Germline-derived CDR1 and CDR2 are MNHEY and SMNVEV (reference sequence). V gave up 3 bases and J gave up 6 bases, with 11 bases separating them. CDR3 length equals 14 residues. In nucleotides, the CDR3 is TGTGCCAGCAGTTTCGGGACAAACGCCGGGGAGCTGTTTTTT. Translation gives CASSFGTNAGELFF.

The chain has TRBV6-2 or TRBV6-3 and TRBJ2-7; 8 bases fit TRBD2. Trimming cost V 8 bases and J 2 bases; bases outside gene matches: 2. This CDR3 contains 12 residues. Germline V CDR1 and CDR2: MNHEY, SVGEGT. The CDR3 region is CASVAGTYEQYF. The CDR3 DNA sequence: TGTGCCAGCGTAGCGGGAACCTACGAGCAGTACTTC.

This clonotype has just a few counts. The gene calls are TRBV19 and TRBJ1-1; 7 bases map to TRBD1. The CDR3 has 14 residues. V lost 3 bases and J lost 4; bases outside the gene matches: 5. The germline V gene encodes CDR1 LNHDA and CDR2 SQIVND (reference sequence). In nucleotides, the CDR3 is TGTGCCAGTAGTATGACAGGGTTTAGCACTGAAGCTTTCTTT. It is translated as CASSMTGFSTEAFF.

In this sample, this clonotype turned up many times. This rearrangement joins TRBV24-1 to TRBJ2-2, with D possibly matching TRBD1 (6 bases). The CDR3 sequence is 14 residues long. The V gene's germline CDR1 is KGHDR and CDR2 SFDVKD. The V end was cut by 10 bases, the J end by 1 base, with 12 bases between. The CDR3 sequence: CATSSGQNTGELFF. CDR3 DNA: TGTGCCACAAGCTCGGGACAGAACACCGGGGAGCTGTTTTTT.

This clonotype was picked up a small number of times. This chain uses TRBV6-1 with TRBJ1-1; tentative D call: TRBD1 (5 bases). The CDR3 is 15 residues long. CDR1 is MNHNS, CDR2 SASEGT, per germline. V was cut by 4 bases and J by 4 bases, with 16 bases left in between. CDR3 coding DNA: TGTGCCAGCAGTGCCACCGGGGGACTGAGCACTGAAGCTTTCTTT. The encoded protein is CASSATGGLSTEAFF.

This clonotype came up many times. The CDR3 sequence: CASSVVGPGETQYF. The CDR3 coding sequence is TGTGCCAGCAGCGTAGTGGGACCGGGAGAGACCCAGTACTTC. This chain joins TRBV9 and TRBJ2-5, with D tentatively TRBD1 or TRBD2 (5 bases each). The V end lost 0 bases, the J end lost 4 bases, and 10 bases lay between the germline ends. CDR1 is SGDLS, CDR2 YYNGEE, per germline. CDR3 length: 14 amino acids.

The chain combines TRBV12-3 or TRBV12-4 with TRBJ2-7, with 9 positions matching TRBD2. This CDR3 region has 14 residues. The ends lost 5 bases at V and 3 bases at J; junction bases unmatched: 5. CDR3 in DNA: TGTGCCAGCAGTCAGGGACTAGCAAACTACGAGCAGTACTTC. Encoded protein: CASSQGLANYEQYF.

This clonotype was counted between two and nine times. CDR3: CASSPGQGIGNTEAFF. In DNA, the CDR3 is TGTGCCAGCAGCCCGGGACAGGGGATAGGGAACACTGAAGCTTTCTTT. V and J are TRBV6-2 or TRBV6-3 and TRBJ1-1; 10 bases map to TRBD1. The CDR3 sequence is 16 residues long. V lost 6 bases to trimming and J lost 1 base; unmatched junction nucleotides: 8. CDR1 MNHEY and CDR2 SVGEGT come from the germline V gene.

This clonotype was detected ten times or more. This chain uses TRBV2 with TRBJ2-5; 8 positions agree with TRBD2. Germline V gene sequence: CDR1 SNHLY, CDR2 FYNNEI. The V gene end was trimmed by 2 bases and the J gene end by 2 bases; junction bases not matched to a gene: 4. CDR3 length: 15 residues. The CDR3 loop is CASSEFTSGQETQYF. CDR3 nucleotides: TGTGCCAGCAGTGAATTCACTAGCGGACAAGAGACCCAGTACTTC.

This clonotype was counted many times. This chain joins TRBV12-3 or TRBV12-4 and TRBJ2-5, with 11 positions matching TRBD2. The CDR3 spans 15 residues. Losses at the gene ends were 5 bases for V and 1 base for J; bases not matched to a gene: 3. Written as DNA, the CDR3 is TGTGCCAGCAGTACTAGCGGGAGAAGCCAAGAGACCCAGTACTTC. Its translation: CASSTSGRSQETQYF.

In its sample, this clonotype was seen many times. V and J are TRBV6-1 and TRBJ2-4; TRBD1 matches 7 bases. Germline trimming cut 2 bases from V and 0 bases from J; bases unmatched to any gene: 7. CDR1 is MNHNS and CDR2 is SASEGT in the germline V gene. The CDR3 runs to 17 residues. The CDR3 sequence is CASSERPTGLAKNIQYF. CDR3 DNA sequence: TGTGCCAGCAGTGAAAGACCGACAGGGCTAGCCAAAAACATTCAGTACTTC.

In this sample, this clonotype turned up many times. The genes are TRBV6-5 and TRBJ2-5; 11 nucleotides line up with TRBD2. V shed 4 bases and J 2 bases; nucleotides not matched to a gene: 6. The germline CDR1 and CDR2 sequences are MNHEY and SVGAGI. The CDR3 extends over 16 amino acids. The CDR3 is CASSFTSGGLQETQYF. In DNA, the CDR3 is TGTGCCAGCAGTTTCACTAGCGGGGGTCTGCAAGAGACCCAGTACTTC.

The chain joins TRBV6-5 to TRBJ2-2; 8 bases line up with TRBD2. Losses at the gene ends were 4 bases for V and 5 bases for J; bases not matched to a gene: 6. The CDR3 consists of 15 residues. Per germline, CDR1 MNHEY and CDR2 SVGAGI. CDR3 nucleotides: TGTGCCAGCAGTTCAGCGGGAGTGGGGACCGGGGAGCTGTTTTTT. This translates into CASSSAGVGTGELFF.

V and J are TRBV7-8 and TRBJ2-7; 12 positions agree with TRBD1. V gave up 6 bases and J gave up 7 bases; unmatched junction bases: 13. Per germline, CDR1 SGHVS and CDR2 FQNEAQ. This CDR3 has 16 amino acids. The CDR3 reads CASRPSFRDRGREQYF. CDR3 DNA sequence: TGTGCCAGCAGGCCGAGTTTCCGGGACAGGGGGCGAGAGCAGTACTTC.

V gene TRBV28 combines with J gene TRBJ2-5; D is unresolved. Germline CDR1 MDHEN, CDR2 SYDVKM. V was pared by 5 bases and J by 3 bases, with 13 bases between. CDR3 size: 14 residues. CDR3: CASSGDASKETQYF. For the CDR3, the DNA is TGTGCCAGCAGTGGGGATGCCTCCAAAGAGACCCAGTACTTC.

CDR3 sequence (DNA): TGTGCCAGCAGTCCGTCCGGGGCGAGGCCCGAGCAGTACTTC. This translates into CASSPSGARPEQYF. The J gene is TRBJ2-7, the V gene TRBV28, with D possibly called TRBD1 or TRBD2 (5 bases each). Between the trimmed V and J ends, which lost 5 bases and 6 bases, there was a span of 17 bases. This CDR3 contains 14 residues. Germline-derived CDR1 and CDR2 are MDHEN and SYDVKM.

The sample holds one count of this clonotype. CDR3 in DNA: TGTGCCAGCACTCCGACTAGTAGCACCGGGGAGCTGTTTTTT. Its translation is CASTPTSSTGELFF. The chain carries TRBV12-3 or TRBV12-4 and TRBJ2-2, with D possibly TRBD2 on 6 matching bases. V was cut by 7 bases and J by 4 bases, with 13 bases left in between. The CDR3 contains 14 residues.

The V and J genes are TRBV20-1 and TRBJ2-5; 10 bases agree with TRBD1. Germline values: CDR1 DFQATT, CDR2 SNEGSKA (reference sequence). V lost 3 bases to trimming and J lost 4 bases; unmatched junction nucleotides: 8. CDR3 size: 15 residues. DNA for the CDR3: TGCAGTGCTAGCGTTGGACAGGGGGGACGAGAGACCCAGTACTTC. It encodes CSASVGQGGRETQYF.